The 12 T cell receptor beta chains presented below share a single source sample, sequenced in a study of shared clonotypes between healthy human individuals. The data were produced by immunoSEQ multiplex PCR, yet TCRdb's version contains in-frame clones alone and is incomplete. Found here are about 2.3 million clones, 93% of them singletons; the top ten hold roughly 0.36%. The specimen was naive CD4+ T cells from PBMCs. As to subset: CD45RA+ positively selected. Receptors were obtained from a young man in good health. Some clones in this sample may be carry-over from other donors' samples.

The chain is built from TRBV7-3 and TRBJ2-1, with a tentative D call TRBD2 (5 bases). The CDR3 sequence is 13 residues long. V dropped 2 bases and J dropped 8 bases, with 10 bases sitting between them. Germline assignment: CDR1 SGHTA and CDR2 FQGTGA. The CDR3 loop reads CASSLVRRDEQFF. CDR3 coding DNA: TGTGCCAGCAGCTTAGTCAGGCGGGATGAGCAGTTCTTC. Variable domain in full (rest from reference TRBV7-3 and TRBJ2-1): GAGVSQTPSNKVTEKGKYVELRCDPISGHTALYWYRQSLGQGPEFLIYFQGTGAADDSGLPNDRFFAVRPEGSVSTLKIQRTERGDSAVYLCASSLVRRDEQFFGPGTRLTVL.

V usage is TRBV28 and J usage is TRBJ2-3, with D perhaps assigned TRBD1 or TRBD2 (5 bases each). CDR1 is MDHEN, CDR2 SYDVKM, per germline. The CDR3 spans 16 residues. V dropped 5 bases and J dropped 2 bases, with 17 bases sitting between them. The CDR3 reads CASSLAGTSDTDTQYF. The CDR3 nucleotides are TGTGCCAGCAGTCTAGCCGGGACGAGCGACACAGATACGCAGTATTTT. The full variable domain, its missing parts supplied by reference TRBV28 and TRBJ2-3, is DVKVTQSSRYLVKRTGEKVFLECVQDMDHENMFWYRQDPGLGLRLIYFSYDVKMKEKGDIPEGYSVSREKKERFSLILESASTNQTSMYLCASSLAGTSDTDTQYFGPGTRLTVL.

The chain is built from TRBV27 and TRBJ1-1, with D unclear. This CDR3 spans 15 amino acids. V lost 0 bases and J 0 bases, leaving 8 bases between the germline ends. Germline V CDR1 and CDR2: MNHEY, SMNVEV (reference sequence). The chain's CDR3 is CASSLSSVMNTEAFF. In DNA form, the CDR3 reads TGTGCCAGCAGTTTATCGTCAGTCATGAACACTGAAGCTTTCTTT.

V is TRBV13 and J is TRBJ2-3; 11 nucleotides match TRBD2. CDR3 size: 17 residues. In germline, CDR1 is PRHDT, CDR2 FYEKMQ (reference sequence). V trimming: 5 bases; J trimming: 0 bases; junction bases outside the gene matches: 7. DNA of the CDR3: TGTGCCAGCAGCCTAGCTGGGACTAGCGGTAGCACAGATACGCAGTATTTT. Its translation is CASSLAGTSGSTDTQYF.

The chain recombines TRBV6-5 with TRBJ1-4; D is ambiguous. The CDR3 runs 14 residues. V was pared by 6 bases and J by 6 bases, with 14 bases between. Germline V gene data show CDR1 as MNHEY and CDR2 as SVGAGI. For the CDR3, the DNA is TGTGCCAGCAGCAAGGCTTCGCTCTATGAAAAACTGTTTTTT. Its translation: CASSKASLYEKLFF.

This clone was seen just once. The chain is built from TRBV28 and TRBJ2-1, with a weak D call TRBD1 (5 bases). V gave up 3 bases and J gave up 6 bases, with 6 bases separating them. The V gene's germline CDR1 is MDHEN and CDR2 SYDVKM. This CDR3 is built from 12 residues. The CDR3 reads CASSFQGNEQFF. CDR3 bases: TGTGCCAGCAGTTTTCAGGGCAATGAGCAGTTCTTC. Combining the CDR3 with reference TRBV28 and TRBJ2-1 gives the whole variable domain DVKVTQSSRYLVKRTGEKVFLECVQDMDHENMFWYRQDPGLGLRLIYFSYDVKMKEKGDIPEGYSVSREKKERFSLILESASTNQTSMYLCASSFQGNEQFFGPGTRLTVL.

This CDR3 is CASSEMAGGGYEQFF. The CDR3 DNA reads TGTGCCAGCAGTGAAATGGCGGGAGGTGGGTATGAGCAGTTCTTC. The gene calls are TRBV2 and TRBJ2-1, with 8 bases matching TRBD2. Trimming took 2 bases from V and 8 from J; bases not matched to a gene: 8. The CDR3 totals 15 residues. CDR1 is SNHLY and CDR2 is FYNNEI in the germline V gene.

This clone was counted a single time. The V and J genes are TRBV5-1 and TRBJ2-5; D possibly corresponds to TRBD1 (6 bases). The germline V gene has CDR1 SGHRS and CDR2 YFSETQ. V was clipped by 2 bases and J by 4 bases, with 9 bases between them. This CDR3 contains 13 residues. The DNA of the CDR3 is TGCGCCAGCAGCTTCAGGGGTTCAGAGACCCAGTACTTC. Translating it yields CASSFRGSETQYF.

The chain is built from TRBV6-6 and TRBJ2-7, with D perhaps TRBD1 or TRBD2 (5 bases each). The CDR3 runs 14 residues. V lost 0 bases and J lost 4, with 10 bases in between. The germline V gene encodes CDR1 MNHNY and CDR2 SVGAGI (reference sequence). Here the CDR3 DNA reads TGTGCCAGCAGTTACTCAGGGGAGCTATACGAGCAGTACTTC. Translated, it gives CASSYSGELYEQYF.

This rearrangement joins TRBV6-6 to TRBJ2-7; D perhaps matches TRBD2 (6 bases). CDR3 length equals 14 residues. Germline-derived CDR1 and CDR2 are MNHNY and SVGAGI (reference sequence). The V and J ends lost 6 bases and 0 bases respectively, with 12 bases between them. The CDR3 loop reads CASRPGTHSYEQYF. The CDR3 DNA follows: TGTGCCAGCAGACCCGGGACTCACTCCTACGAGCAGTACTTC.

CDR3 region: CASKPDSYNEQFF. Here the CDR3 DNA reads TGTGCCAGCAAACCGGACAGCTACAATGAGCAGTTCTTC. This chain uses TRBV6-5 with TRBJ2-1; D is perhaps TRBD1 (6 bases). The length of the CDR3 is 13 residues. Trimming cost V 7 bases and J 3 bases, with 10 bases left between them. The V gene's germline CDR1 is MNHEY and CDR2 SVGAGI.

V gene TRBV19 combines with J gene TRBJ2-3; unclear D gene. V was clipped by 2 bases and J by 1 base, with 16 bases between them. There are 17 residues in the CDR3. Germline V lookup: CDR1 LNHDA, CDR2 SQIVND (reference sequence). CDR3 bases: TGTGCCAGTAGTATATCCACGAGGTTTTATGGCACAGATACGCAGTATTTT. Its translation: CASSISTRFYGTDTQYF.